This T cell receptor beta chain was sequenced during a study of shared clonotypes between healthy human individuals. Study results and limitations: Apart from blood, nothing was sampled; tissue repertoires likely differ. Genetic and exposure-history diversity was limited by the small donor number.

V lost 7 bases and J lost 3, with 12 bases in between. The CDR3 sequence is 14 residues long. Per germline, CDR1 LGHNA and CDR2 YSLEER. Division of CD4+ cells produced a CD45RA+ naive subset and a CD45RA-negative memory subset. Assay used: immunoSEQ multiplex PCR; TCRdb lists only in-frame clones, some missing. The data contain 1.5 million to 1.9 million clones, 95% to 99% of them singletons. On this clone itself: Its antigen is unknown.

This chain uses TRBV4-3 with TRBJ2-2; D is undetermined. Sequencing used naive CD4+ T cells sorted from blood. Subset defined: CD45RA+ positively selected. This TCR was sampled from a young man in good health. The CDR3 DNA reads TGCGCCAGCAAGTTAGGAGTCGACACCGGGGAGCTGTTTTTT. It specifies CASKLGVDTGELFF.